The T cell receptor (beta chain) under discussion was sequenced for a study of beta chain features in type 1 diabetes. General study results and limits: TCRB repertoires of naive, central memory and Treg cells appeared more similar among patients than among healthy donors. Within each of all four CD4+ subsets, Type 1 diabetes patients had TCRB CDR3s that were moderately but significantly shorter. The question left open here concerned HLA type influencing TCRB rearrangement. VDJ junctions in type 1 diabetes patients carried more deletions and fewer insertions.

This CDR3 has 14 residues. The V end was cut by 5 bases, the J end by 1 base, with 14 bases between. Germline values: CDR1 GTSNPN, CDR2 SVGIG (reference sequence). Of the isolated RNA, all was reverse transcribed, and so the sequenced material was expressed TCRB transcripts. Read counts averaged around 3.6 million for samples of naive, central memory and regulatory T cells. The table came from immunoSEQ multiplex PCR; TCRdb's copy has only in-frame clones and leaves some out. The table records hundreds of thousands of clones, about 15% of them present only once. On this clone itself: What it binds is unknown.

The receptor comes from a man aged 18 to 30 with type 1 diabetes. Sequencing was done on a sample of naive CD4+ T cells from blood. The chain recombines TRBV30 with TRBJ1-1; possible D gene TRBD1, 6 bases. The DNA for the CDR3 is TGTGCCTGGGGGCAGGGGCCGGCGAACACTGAAGCTTTCTTT. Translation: CAWGQGPANTEAFF.